The 5 T cell receptor beta chains below come from one sample, sequenced in a study of T cells after yellow fever vaccination. TCRdb re-derived calls from the 5' RACE reads in MiXCR, one entry per CDR3 protein. The sample comprises around 320,000 distinct CDR3 sequences, approximately 10% of which are singletons, and over 3% rests with the top ten. The sequences come from CD4+ T cells sorted from PBMCs, collected 5 days after the yellow fever booster vaccination. The source is a man younger than 35 who received the YFV17D yellow fever vaccine.

This clonotype appeared a few times. The chain is built from TRBV6-5 and TRBJ2-3, with D possibly being TRBD2 (6 bases). The V gene's germline CDR1 is MNHEY and CDR2 SVGAGI. V gave up 0 bases and J gave up 4 bases, with 17 bases separating them. This CDR3 has 17 amino acids. The CDR3 spells CASSYSILTGAADTQYF. The CDR3 coding sequence is TGTGCCAGCAGTTACTCCATCTTAACGGGAGCGGCAGATACGCAGTATTTT.

The chain links TRBV5-4 to TRBJ1-6, with D perhaps matching TRBD1 (6 bases). Germline values: CDR1 SGHNT, CDR2 YYREEE (reference sequence). V lost 4 bases and J lost 11, with 22 bases in between. This CDR3 spans 16 amino acids. The CDR3 sequence: CASSAGQGTTLTPLHF. CDR3 nucleotides: TGTGCCAGCAGCGCTGGGCAGGGGACCACATTGACACCCCTCCACTTT.

This clonotype was counted a few times. The chain is built from TRBV2 and TRBJ1-2; D gene unclear. V was shortened by 5 bases and J by 3 bases, with 10 bases between the two germline ends. CDR1 is SNHLY and CDR2 is FYNNEI in the germline V gene. The length of the CDR3 is 13 residues. DNA of the CDR3: TGTGCCAGCAGTTCCGGGGTGGACTATGGCTACACCTTC. It codes for CASSSGVDYGYTF. Filled out from reference TRBV2 and TRBJ1-2, the complete variable domain reads EPEVTQTPSHQVTQMGQEVILRCVPISNHLYFYWYRQILGQKVEFLVSFYNNEISEKSEIFDDQFSVERPDGSNFTLKIRSTKLEDSAMYFCASSSGVDYGYTFGSGTRLTVV.

This clonotype was seen a few times. V gene TRBV15 combines with J gene TRBJ1-1; D unclear. CDR1 is LNHNV, CDR2 YYDKDF, per germline (reference sequence). V lost 0 bases and J 4 bases, leaving 6 bases between the germline ends. This CDR3 spans 13 amino acids. CDR3 nucleotide sequence: TGTGCCACCAGCAGAGACGATCTCACTGAAGCTTTCTTT. Its protein is CATSRDDLTEAFF.

The rearrangement uses TRBV5-1 and TRBJ2-7; D might be TRBD1 (6 bases). The ends were cut back, 4 bases at V and 3 bases at J, with 17 bases in the middle. The CDR3 spans 15 residues. Germline lookup yields CDR1 SGHRS and CDR2 YFSETQ. The CDR3 is CASSPSTGLGYEQYV. In DNA form, the CDR3 reads TGCGCCAGCAGCCCTTCGACAGGTCTAGGCTACGAGCAGTACGTC.